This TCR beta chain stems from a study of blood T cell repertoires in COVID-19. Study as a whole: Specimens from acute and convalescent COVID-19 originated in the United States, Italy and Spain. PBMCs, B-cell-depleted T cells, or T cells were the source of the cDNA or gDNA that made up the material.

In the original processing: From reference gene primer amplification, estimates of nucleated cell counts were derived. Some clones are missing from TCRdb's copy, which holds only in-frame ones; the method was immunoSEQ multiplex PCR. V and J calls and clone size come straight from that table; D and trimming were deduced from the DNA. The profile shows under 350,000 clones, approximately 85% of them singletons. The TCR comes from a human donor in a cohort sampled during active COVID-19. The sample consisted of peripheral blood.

The CDR3 bases are TGTGCCAGCAGCCGGCGGGGCAGAGAAACCGGGGAGCTGTTTTTT. This sequence encodes CASSRRGRETGELFF. The rearrangement links TRBV7-9 to TRBJ2-2, with D perhaps TRBD2 (6 bases). The CDR3 has 15 amino acids. V was pared by 5 bases and J by 5 bases, with 15 bases between. The germline V gene encodes CDR1 SEHNR and CDR2 FQNEAQ (reference sequence).